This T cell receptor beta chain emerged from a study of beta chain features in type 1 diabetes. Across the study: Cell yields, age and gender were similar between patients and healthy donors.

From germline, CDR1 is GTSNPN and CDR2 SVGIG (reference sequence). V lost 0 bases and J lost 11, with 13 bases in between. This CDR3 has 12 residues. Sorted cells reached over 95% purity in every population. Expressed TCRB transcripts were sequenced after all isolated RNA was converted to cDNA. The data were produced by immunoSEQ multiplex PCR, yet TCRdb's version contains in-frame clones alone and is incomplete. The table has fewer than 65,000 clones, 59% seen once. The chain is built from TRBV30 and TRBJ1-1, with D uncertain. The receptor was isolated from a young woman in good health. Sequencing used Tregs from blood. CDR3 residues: CAWSVPSGRAFF. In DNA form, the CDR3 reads TGTGCCTGGAGTGTCCCCAGTGGGAGGGCTTTCTTT. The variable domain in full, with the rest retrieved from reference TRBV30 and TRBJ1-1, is SQTIHQWPATLVQPVGSPLSLECTVEGTSNPNLYWYRQAAGRGLQLLFYSVGIGQISSEVPQNLSASRPQDRQFILSSKKLLLSDSGFYLCAWSVPSGRAFFGQGTRLTVV.